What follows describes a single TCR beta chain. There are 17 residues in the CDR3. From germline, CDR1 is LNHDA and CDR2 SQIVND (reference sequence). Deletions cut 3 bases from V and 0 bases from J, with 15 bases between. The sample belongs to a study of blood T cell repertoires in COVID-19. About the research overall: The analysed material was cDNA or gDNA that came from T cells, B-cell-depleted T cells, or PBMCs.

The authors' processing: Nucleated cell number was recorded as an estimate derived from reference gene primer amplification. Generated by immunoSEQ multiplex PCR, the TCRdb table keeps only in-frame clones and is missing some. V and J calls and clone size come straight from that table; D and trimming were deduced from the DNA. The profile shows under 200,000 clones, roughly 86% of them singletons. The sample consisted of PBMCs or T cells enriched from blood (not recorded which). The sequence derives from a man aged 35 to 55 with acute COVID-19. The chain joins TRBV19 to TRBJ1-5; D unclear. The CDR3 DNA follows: TGTGCCAGTAGTATTTTGTCAGGATATTATAGCAATCAGCCCCAGCATTTT. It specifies CASSILSGYYSNQPQHF.